The source of this T cell receptor beta chain is a study of blood T cell repertoires in COVID-19. In the study overall: Samples came from the United States, Italy and Spain, spanning acute and convalescent COVID-19. In each case, the material was cDNA or gDNA derived from T cells, B-cell-depleted T cells, or PBMCs.

In Seattle, patients joined the study during active infection and were tracked longitudinally. The CDR3 totals 16 residues. V lost 5 bases, J lost 6 bases, and 10 bases stayed unmatched. Germline V lookup: CDR1 SGHVS, CDR2 FQNEAQ. Authors' analysis steps: Amplifying reference gene primers gave estimates of nucleated cell counts. Profiling relied on immunoSEQ multiplex PCR, and the TCRdb table lists in-frame clones only, not all of them. V and J calls and clone size are copied from that table; D and trimming were computed from the DNA. The data contain approximately 270,000 clones, 80% to 85% of them singletons.

What was sequenced was peripheral blood. This clonotype was sampled from a person between 65 and 79 years old with COVID-19, enrolled during active disease. The genes are TRBV7-8 and TRBJ2-1; 10 bases line up with TRBD1. The CDR3 sequence: CASSILGTGVPNEQFF. The CDR3 bases are TGTGCCAGCAGCATTCTAGGGACAGGGGTTCCCAATGAGCAGTTCTTC.